This T cell receptor beta chain stems from a study of blood T cell repertoires in COVID-19. Whole-study context: COVID-19 samples, acute and convalescent, were from the United States, Italy and Spain. PBMCs, B-cell-depleted T cells, or T cells provided the cDNA or gDNA that made up the material.

Original handling: Scientists estimated how many nucleated cells there were by amplifying reference gene primers. Produced via immunoSEQ multiplex PCR; TCRdb's table is partial and in-frame only. The DNA gave D and trimming, while V, J and clone size come from that table. The sample shows tens of thousands of clones, approximately 90% of them seen only once. The sample was peripheral blood. This receptor was identified in a man between 60 and 75 years old with active COVID-19.

The CDR3 is CASSQQGLGYEQYF. CDR3 in DNA: TGTGCCAGCAGCCAACAGGGATTAGGATACGAGCAGTACTTC. V gene TRBV7-9 combines with J gene TRBJ2-7, with a possible D match to TRBD1 (6 bases). Trimming removed 5 bases at V and 4 bases at J, with 15 bases between. This CDR3 has 14 amino acids. CDR1 is SEHNR, CDR2 FQNEAQ, per germline (reference sequence).